The present T cell receptor beta chain was sequenced within a study of early T cells in non-severe SARS-CoV-2 infection. The CDR3 length is 13 residues. The ends were cut back, 4 bases at V and 1 base at J, with 8 bases in the middle. Germline loops: CDR1 SGHTA, CDR2 FQGNSA. General study findings and limits: Matching against VDJdb likely underestimated virus-specific expansions, favoring anti-spike CD8.

TCRdb passed the 5' RACE reads through MiXCR, listing each CDR3 protein once. The profile shows about 110,000 distinct CDR3 sequences, 10% to 15% of them singletons. This clonotype was recorded at least ten times. Antigen: not known. The sequences come from whole blood, collected at baseline. The clonotype comes from an adult who was a healthcare worker with PCR-confirmed SARS-CoV-2 infection or an uninfected control (not recorded which). The chain carries TRBV7-2 and TRBJ2-7, with TRBD2 as a possible D gene (5 bases). This chain's CDR3 is CASSWELSYEQYF. CDR3 coding DNA: TGTGCCAGCAGCTGGGAGCTGTCCTACGAGCAGTACTTC.